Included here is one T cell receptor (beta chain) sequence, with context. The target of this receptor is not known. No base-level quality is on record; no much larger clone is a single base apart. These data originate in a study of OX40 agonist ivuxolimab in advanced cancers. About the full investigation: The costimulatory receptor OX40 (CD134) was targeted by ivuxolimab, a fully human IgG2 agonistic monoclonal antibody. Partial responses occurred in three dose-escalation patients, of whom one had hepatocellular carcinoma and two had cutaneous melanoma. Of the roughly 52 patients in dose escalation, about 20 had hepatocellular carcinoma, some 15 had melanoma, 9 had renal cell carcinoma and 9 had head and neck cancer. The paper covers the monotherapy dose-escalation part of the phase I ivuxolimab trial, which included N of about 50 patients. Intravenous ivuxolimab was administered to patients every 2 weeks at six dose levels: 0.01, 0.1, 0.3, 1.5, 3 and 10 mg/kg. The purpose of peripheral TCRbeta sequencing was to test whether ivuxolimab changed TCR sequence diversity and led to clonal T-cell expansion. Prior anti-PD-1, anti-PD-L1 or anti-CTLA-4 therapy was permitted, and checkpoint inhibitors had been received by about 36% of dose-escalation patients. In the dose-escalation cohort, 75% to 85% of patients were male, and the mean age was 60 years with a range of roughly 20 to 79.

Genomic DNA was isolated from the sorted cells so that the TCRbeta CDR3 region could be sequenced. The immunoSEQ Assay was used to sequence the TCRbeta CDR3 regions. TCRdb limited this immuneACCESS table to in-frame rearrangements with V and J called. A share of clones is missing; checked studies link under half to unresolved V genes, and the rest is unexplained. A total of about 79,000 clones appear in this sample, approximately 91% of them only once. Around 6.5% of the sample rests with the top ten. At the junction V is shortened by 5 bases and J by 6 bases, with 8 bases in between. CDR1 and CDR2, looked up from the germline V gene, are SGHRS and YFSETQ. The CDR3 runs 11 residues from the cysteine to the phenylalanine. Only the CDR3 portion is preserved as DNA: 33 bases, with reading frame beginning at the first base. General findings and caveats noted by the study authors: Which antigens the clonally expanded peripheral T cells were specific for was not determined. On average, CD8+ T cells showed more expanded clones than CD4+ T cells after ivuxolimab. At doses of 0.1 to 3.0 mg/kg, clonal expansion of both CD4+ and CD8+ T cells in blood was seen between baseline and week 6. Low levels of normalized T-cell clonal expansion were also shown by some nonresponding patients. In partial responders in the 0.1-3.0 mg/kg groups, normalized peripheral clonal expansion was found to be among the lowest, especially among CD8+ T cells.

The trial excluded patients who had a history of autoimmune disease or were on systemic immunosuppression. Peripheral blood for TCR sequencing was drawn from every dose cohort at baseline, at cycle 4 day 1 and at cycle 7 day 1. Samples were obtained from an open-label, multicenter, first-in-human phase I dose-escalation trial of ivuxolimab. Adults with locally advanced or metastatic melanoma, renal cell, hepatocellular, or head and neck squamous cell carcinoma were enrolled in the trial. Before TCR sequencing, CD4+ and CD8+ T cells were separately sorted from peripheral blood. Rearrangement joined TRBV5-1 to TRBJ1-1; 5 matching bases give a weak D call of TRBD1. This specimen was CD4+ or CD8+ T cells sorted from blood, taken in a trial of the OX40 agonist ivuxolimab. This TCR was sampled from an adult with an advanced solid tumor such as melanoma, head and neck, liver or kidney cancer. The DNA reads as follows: TGCGCCAGCAGAGACAGTGCTGAAGCTTTCTTT. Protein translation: CASRDSAEAFF. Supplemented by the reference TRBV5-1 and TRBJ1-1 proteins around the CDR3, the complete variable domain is KAGVTQTPRYLIKTRGQQVTLSCSPISGHRSVSWYQQTPGQGLQFLFEYFSETQRNKGNFPGRFSGRQFSNSRSEMNVSTLELGDSALYLCASRDSAEAFFGQGTRLTVV.